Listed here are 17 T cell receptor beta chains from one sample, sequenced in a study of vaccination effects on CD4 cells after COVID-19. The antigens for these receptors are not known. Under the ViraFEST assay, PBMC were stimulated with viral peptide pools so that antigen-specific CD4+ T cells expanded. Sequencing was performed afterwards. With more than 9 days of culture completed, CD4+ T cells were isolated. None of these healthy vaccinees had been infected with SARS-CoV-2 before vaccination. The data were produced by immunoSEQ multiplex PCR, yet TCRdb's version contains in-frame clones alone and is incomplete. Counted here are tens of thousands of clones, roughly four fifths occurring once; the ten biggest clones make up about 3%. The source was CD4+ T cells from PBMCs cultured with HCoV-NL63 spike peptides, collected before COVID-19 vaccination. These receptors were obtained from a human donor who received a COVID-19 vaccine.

CDR3 sequence: CASSYSGGGSGYTF. As DNA, the CDR3 is TGTGCCAGCAGTTACTCTGGGGGGGGGAGTGGCTACACCTTC. The chain is built from TRBV6-6 and TRBJ1-2; TRBD1 is a possible D gene (5 bases). Germline assignment: CDR1 MNHNY and CDR2 SVGAGI (reference sequence). CDR3 length equals 14 residues. V was pared by 0 bases and J by 7 bases, with 12 bases between.

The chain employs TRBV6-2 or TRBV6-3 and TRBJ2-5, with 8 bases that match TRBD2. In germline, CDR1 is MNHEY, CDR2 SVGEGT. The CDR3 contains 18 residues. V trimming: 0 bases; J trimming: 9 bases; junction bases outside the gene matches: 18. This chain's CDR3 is CASSYSSASGWSPLAQYF. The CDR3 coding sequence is TGTGCCAGCAGTTACTCGTCGGCTAGCGGGTGGTCCCCGTTGGCCCAGTACTTC.

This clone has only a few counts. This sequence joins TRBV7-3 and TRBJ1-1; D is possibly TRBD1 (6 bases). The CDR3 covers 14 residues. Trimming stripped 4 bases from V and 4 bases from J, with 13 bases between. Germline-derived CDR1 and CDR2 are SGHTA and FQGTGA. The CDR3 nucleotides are TGTGCCAGCAGCTCCCTAGGGGGGTCCACTGAAGCTTTCTTT. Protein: CASSSLGGSTEAFF. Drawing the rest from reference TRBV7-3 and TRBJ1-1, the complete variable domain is GAGVSQTPSNKVTEKGKYVELRCDPISGHTALYWYRQSLGQGPEFLIYFQGTGAADDSGLPNDRFFAVRPEGSVSTLKIQRTERGDSAVYLCASSSLGGSTEAFFGQGTRLTVV.

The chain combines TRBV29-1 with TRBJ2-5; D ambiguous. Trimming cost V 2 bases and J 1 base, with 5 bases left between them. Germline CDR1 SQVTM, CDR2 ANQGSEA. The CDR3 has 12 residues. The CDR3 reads CSVETAQETQYF. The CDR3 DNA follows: TGCAGCGTTGAAACGGCCCAAGAGACCCAGTACTTC.

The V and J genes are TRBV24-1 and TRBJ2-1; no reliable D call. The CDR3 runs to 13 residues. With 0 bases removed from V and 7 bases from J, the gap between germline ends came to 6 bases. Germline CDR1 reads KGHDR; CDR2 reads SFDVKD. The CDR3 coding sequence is TGTGCCACCAGTGATTTGGGCGGTAATGAGCAGTTCTTC. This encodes CATSDLGGNEQFF.

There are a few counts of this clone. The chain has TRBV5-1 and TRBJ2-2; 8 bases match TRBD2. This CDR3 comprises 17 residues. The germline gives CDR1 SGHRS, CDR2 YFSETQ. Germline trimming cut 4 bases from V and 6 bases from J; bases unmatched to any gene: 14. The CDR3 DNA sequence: TGCGCCAGCAGCCGGACGGGGGGGCCCTTCCAATCCGGGGAGCTGTTTTTT. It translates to CASSRTGGPFQSGELFF. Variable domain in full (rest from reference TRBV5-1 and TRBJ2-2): KAGVTQTPRYLIKTRGQQVTLSCSPISGHRSVSWYQQTPGQGLQFLFEYFSETQRNKGNFPGRFSGRQFSNSRSEMNVSTLELGDSALYLCASSRTGGPFQSGELFFGEGSRLTVL.

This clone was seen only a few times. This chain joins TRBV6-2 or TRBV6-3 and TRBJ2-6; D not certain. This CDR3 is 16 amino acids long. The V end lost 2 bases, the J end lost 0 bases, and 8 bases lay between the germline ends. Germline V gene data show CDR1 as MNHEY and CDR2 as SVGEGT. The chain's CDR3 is CASSYPPISGANVLTF. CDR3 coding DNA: TGTGCCAGCAGTTACCCTCCTATCTCTGGGGCCAACGTCCTGACTTTC.

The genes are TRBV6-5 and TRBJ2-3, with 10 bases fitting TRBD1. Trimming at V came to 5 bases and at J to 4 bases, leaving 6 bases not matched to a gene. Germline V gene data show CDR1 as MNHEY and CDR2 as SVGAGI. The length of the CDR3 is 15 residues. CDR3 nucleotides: TGTGCCAGCAGTCCCATGACAGGGGGCGCAGATACGCAGTATTTT. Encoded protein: CASSPMTGGADTQYF.

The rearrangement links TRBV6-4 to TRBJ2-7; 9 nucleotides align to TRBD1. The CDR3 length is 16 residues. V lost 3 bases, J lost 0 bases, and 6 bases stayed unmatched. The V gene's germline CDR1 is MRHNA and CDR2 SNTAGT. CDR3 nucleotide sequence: TGTGCCAGCAGTGAGGCCGGACAGGGGAGCTCCTACGAGCAGTACGTC. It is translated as CASSEAGQGSSYEQYV.

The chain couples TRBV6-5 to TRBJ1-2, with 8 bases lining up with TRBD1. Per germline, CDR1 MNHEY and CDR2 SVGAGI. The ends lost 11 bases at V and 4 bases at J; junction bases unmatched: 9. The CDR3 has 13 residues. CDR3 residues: CAASRGQSYGYTF. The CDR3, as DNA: TGTGCCGCCTCCAGGGGGCAAAGCTATGGCTACACCTTC.

In DNA, the CDR3 is TGTGCCAGCAGCCCCCGGGCCGCAAATTCACCCCTCCACTTT. This codes for CASSPRAANSPLHF. This chain joins TRBV14 and TRBJ1-6, with D unclear. The CDR3 sequence is 14 residues long. The germline V and J ends were trimmed by 4 bases and 7 bases, with 11 bases remaining between them. Germline loops: CDR1 SGHDN, CDR2 FVKESK.

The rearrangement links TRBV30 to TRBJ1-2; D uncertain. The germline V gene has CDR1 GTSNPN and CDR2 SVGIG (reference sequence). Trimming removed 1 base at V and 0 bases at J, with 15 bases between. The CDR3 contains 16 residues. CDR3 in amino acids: CAWSAPDGKANYGYTF. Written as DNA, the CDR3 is TGTGCCTGGAGTGCACCGGACGGGAAAGCTAACTATGGCTACACCTTC.

CDR3 residues: CASSPRTGDGDTIYF. The CDR3 DNA reads as TGCGCCAGCAGCCCCCGGACCGGGGATGGGGACACCATATATTTT. The chain couples TRBV4-3 to TRBJ1-3; D gene ambiguous. Germline loops: CDR1 LGHNA, CDR2 YSLEER. CDR3 length: 15 residues. V was trimmed by 4 bases and J by 8 bases, leaving 18 bases between them.

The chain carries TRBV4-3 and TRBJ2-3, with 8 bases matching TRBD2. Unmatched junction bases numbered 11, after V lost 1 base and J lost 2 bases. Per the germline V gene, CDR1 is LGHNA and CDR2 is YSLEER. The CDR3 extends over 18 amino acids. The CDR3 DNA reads TGCGCCAGCAGCCAAGTCGCCGCGTACGGGGGGGTCACAGATACGCAGTATTTT. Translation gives CASSQVAAYGGVTDTQYF.

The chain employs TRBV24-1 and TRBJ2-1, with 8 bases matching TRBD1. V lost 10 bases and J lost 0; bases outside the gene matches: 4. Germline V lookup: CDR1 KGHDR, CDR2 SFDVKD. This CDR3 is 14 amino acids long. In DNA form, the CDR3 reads TGTGCCACTAAAGGGACAGGCTCCTACAATGAGCAGTTCTTC. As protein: CATKGTGSYNEQFF.

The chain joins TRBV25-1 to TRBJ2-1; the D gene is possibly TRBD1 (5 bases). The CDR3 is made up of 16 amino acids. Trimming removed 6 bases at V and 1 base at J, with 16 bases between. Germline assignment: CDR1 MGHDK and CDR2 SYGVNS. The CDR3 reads CASSPSPPGSYNEQFF. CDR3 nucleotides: TGTGCCAGCAGCCCGAGCCCCCCAGGGTCCTACAATGAGCAGTTCTTC. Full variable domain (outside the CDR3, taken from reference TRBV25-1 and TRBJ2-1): EADIYQTPRYLVIGTGKKITLECSQTMGHDKMYWYQQDPGMELHLIHYSYGVNSTEKGDLSSESTVSRIRTEHFPLTLESARPSHTSQYLCASSPSPPGSYNEQFFGPGTRLTVL.

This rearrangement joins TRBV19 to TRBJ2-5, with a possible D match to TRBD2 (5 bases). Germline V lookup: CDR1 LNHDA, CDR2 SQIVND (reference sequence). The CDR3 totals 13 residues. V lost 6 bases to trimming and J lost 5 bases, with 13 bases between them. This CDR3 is CASRRAQRETQYF. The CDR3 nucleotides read TGTGCCAGTAGGAGGGCCCAGAGGGAGACCCAGTACTTC.